This T cell receptor (beta chain) stems from a study of shared clonotypes between healthy human individuals (dated by TCRdb to 2019 to 2021). General notes on the study: A few men and a couple of women, aged 18 to 49 years, made up the cohort. Per donor, leukapheresis produced somewhere between about 0.85 and 9.5 billion PBMCs. To increase sequencing depth and limit assay-specific biases, different laboratories used diverse techniques to prepare libraries and sequence TCR repertoires. To estimate repertoire size and how much clonotypes are shared between individuals, the study performed deep sequencing of blood TCR repertoires from five healthy adults. For each donor, CD4 naive and CD4 memory were each given three plates, CD8 naive was given two plates, and CD8 memory was given one plate.

As regards this clone: It lacks a known antigen. Qualities for individual bases were not recorded, and no much larger clone is one base off.

The germline V gene gives CDR1 as SGHRS and CDR2 as YFSETQ. V loses 4 bases of germline sequence and J loses 2 bases, and the interval between the two ends is 10 bases. The cysteine opens and the phenylalanine closes a CDR3 of 14 amino acids. Solely the CDR3 DNA is kept, with 42 bases framed from the first base. Healthy HIV-negative adults with no recently reported acute infections or vaccinations were included as donors. Every donor was a Caucasian adult living in Nashville, Tennessee, USA. CD4+ T cells were enriched by magnetic negative selection; naive cells were then positively selected on CD45RA, and the negative fraction formed the memory subset. Blood was collected by leukapheresis, and PBMCs were isolated by Ficoll-Histopaque density gradient centrifugation and then cryopreserved in liquid nitrogen vapor phase. Purity and quantity of every magnetically sorted T cell population were checked by analytical flow cytometry. From each sorted fraction, genomic DNA was isolated and quantified by UV absorbance on a Nanodrop 2000c.

General findings and caveats noted by the study authors: Based on pairwise subsampling, the degree of clonotype sharing among donors was expected to be affected by sequencing depth. Naive subsets generally had larger estimated clonotype richness than memory subsets. Because the study included only a small number of donors, the genetic and exposure-history diversity represented was limited. Roughly 5.2% of naive CD4, 3.5% of naive CD8, 2% to 2.5% of memory CD4, and about 0.4% of memory CD8 clonotypes were shared across several donors. Sampling was restricted to blood, and TCR repertoires in tissue are likely to differ from TCR repertoires in blood. Clonotypes shared by all four sorted-subset donors showed higher generation probabilities than non-shared clonotypes. Even with the large sequencing depth, rarefaction of the sorted-subset datasets indicated that sequencing was incomplete.

Using the deep immunoSEQ assay, multiplex PCR amplified TCR CDR3 regions from genomic DNA. Genomic DNA extracted from each cell subset was distributed evenly over all wells of several immunoSEQ 96-well plates, and each plate served as one replicate. Each replicate PCR for sorted subsets received around 200 ng genomic DNA, equal to roughly 30,000 T cell genomes. Purified libraries were measured with a Qubit 3.0 fluorometer, size-checked on a Bioanalyzer 2100, and measured again with the KAPA Library Quantification kit. A separate single-read 150-cycle Illumina NextSeq 550 flow cell was used to sequence each immunoSEQ 96-well plate. In the paper's pipeline: Because the immunoSEQ output included only junctional sequences and no quality scores, the filtering could not be the same as the filtering used for full-length reads. To assign V/J genes and CDR3, sequences were annotated against IMGT germline references using PyIR, a Python wrapper for IgBLAST v1.9. Reads were removed for weak V/J assignments (E-value above 1e-6), missing CDR3, stop codons, out-of-frame junctions, or ambiguous translated residues. V3J clonotypes were defined as sequences sharing an identical inferred V gene, J gene, and CDR3 amino acid sequence. The percentage overlap between two repertoires was calculated by dividing the number of shared unique clonotypes by the size of the smaller repertoire. Three approaches were used to assess repertoire richness: RTK rarefaction, the Chao1 estimator, and Recon v2.1 estimates of unobserved clonotypes. For all TCRbeta clonotypes obtained by the gDNA method from a handful of donors, generation probabilities were computed with OLGA. The table comes from immuneACCESS by way of TCRdb, which keeps in-frame sequences with V and J called. Part of the clones is missing from these tables; in studies checked, under half for an unresolved V gene and the rest for unknown reasons. That table gives V, J and clone size, and the DNA gave D and trimming. The sample table holds about 960,000 clones, of which about three quarters were seen once. The ten largest clones add up to over 1.3% of the sample.

Recombination connected TRBV5-1 to TRBJ2-1; possibly the D gene is TRBD1, per 5 matching bases. The sequencing input was memory CD4+ T cells sorted from blood. Taken with the paper, the label for cell subset or site translates to: CD45RA-negative fraction. The source of this sequence is a man between 18 and 35 years old in good health. The CDR3 region has the sequence CASSQQTAYNEQFF. Here is the DNA: TGCGCCAGCAGCCAACAGACAGCCTACAATGAGCAGTTCTTC.